This TCR beta chain was retrieved from a study of T cell responses to AZD1222 COVID-19 vaccine. Overall study results and limits: Donors were largely white British and mainly female; clonal diversity was possibly underestimated. Regions left unmutated in variants are reportedly the target of nearly half of spike-specific TCRs. Regions 160-218 and 743-854 dominated among vaccine-associated CD4 TCRs spanning spike.

TCRdb's copy holds only in-frame clones and misses some; the assay was immunoSEQ multiplex PCR. There are about 130,000 clones in the sample; 80% to 90% occur only once, and over 9% lies in the top ten. Regarding this clone: Antigen unknown.

The trim removed 5 bases at V and 2 bases at J, leaving 4 bases unmatched. The CDR3 covers 15 residues. Germline lookup yields CDR1 SEHNR and CDR2 FQNEAQ (reference sequence). Here the sequenced sample was peripheral blood, taken 28 days after the second AZD1222 dose. This TCR derives from an adult who received the AZD1222 COVID-19 vaccine. The chain combines TRBV7-9 with TRBJ1-5, with TRBD1 identical over 9 bases. CDR3 protein: CASSLTGGGNQPQHF. CDR3 sequence (DNA): TGTGCCAGCAGCCTCACAGGGGGCGGCAATCAGCCCCAGCATTTT.